This T cell receptor (beta chain) was identified during a study of shared clonotypes between healthy human individuals. Study as a whole: For every donor, three CD4 naive, three CD4 memory, two CD8 naive and one CD8 memory plates were used. Whole-study results and caveats: The four-donor shared clonotypes exceeded non-shared clonotypes in generation probability, with non-shared ones scoring lower. Estimated richness values were generally larger in naive subsets than in memory subsets.

About this clone: Its antigen is unidentified.

Germline values: CDR1 SGHRS, CDR2 YFSETQ. The V gene end was trimmed by 3 bases and the J gene end by 9 bases; junction bases not matched to a gene: 9. This CDR3 has 16 amino acids. The assay was run at deep level. Data came from immunoSEQ multiplex PCR; TCRdb stores just in-frame clones and leaves some out. This table has about a million clones, 60% to 80% appearing once. Sequenced sample: memory CD4+ T cells sorted from blood. Regarding subset: CD45RA-negative fraction. The chain is built from TRBV5-1 and TRBJ1-6; 10 positions agree with TRBD1. The origin of this receptor is a man aged 18-30 years in good health. The DNA of the CDR3 is TGCGCCAGCAGCTCTGGGACAGGGGCTGGTGGTTCACCCCTCCACTTT. Translation gives CASSSGTGAGGSPLHF. The full variable domain, its missing parts supplied by reference TRBV5-1 and TRBJ1-6, is KAGVTQTPRYLIKTRGQQVTLSCSPISGHRSVSWYQQTPGQGLQFLFEYFSETQRNKGNFPGRFSGRQFSNSRSEMNVSTLELGDSALYLCASSSGTGAGGSPLHFGNGTRLTVT.